The 21 T cell receptor beta chains below were found in one sample sequenced in a study of T cell clusters in autoimmune cytopenias (dated 2019 in TCRdb). For each sample, TRB amplification used 200 to 250 ng of peripheral blood genomic DNA, equal to approximately 37,500 genome equivalents. Sequenced using an Illumina MiSeq. TRB rearrangements were amplified by multiplex PCR using a touch-down protocol with TRB-A and TRB-B primer pools mixed in one tube. TCRdb reprocessed the reads into one record per CDR3 protein sequence, lacking DNA. Per the sample table, the count is approximately 1,500 distinct CDR3 sequences. About a third of the sample lies in the top ten. The source material was peripheral blood. These receptors all stem from a human donor with an autoimmune cytopenia or autoimmune hepatitis (not recorded which).

This clonotype counts as large by frequency. V and J are TRBV12-3 or TRBV12-4 and TRBJ2-5; TCRdb proposes TRBD2, but this gene call is untestable without DNA. The CDR3 length is 13 residues. The CDR3 is CASSPIGRETQYF.

By frequency, this clonotype is medium-sized. This sequence joins TRBV19 and TRBJ2-3; TCRdb's D gene call, TRBD2, goes unchecked for lack of DNA. This CDR3 is built from 14 residues. Germline CDR1 and CDR2: LNHDA and SQIVND (reference sequence). This CDR3 reads CASKDGGSSDTQYF. Full variable domain (rest looked up from reference TRBV19 and TRBJ2-3): DGGITQSPKYLFRKEGQNVTLSCEQNLNHDAMYWYRQDPGQGLRLIYYSQIVNDFQKGDIAEGYSVSREKKESFPLTVTSAQKNPTAFYLCASKDGGSSDTQYFGPGTRLTVL.

This clonotype is called medium-sized (0.01 to 0.1%) based on its frequency. J is TRBJ2-1 and V is TRBV5-4; the TCRdb D gene call, TRBD2, has no DNA to confirm it. The CDR3 sequence is 14 residues long. Germline V CDR1 and CDR2: SGHNT, YYREEE (reference sequence). CDR3 in amino acids: CASSSSGSYNEQFF. Using reference TRBV5-4 and TRBJ2-1 for the parts outside the CDR3, the full variable domain is ETGVTQSPTHLIKTRGQQVTLRCSSQSGHNTVSWYQQALGQGPQFIFQYYREEENGRGNFPPRFSGLQFPNYSSELNVNALELDDSALYLCASSSSGSYNEQFFGPGTRLTVL.

Measured by frequency, this clonotype is large. The genes are TRBV6-5 and TRBJ2-3; the D call of TRBD1 rests on TCRdb alone, since no DNA is present to check it. The CDR3 covers 15 residues. CDR1 is MNHEY and CDR2 is SVGAGI in the germline V gene. CDR3 protein: CASRETGGSPDTQYF.

This clonotype is classed as large (0.1 to 1%) by frequency. The chain recombines TRBV29-1 with TRBJ1-2; TCRdb proposes TRBD1, but this gene call is untestable without DNA. Per germline, CDR1 SQVTM and CDR2 ANQGSEA. The CDR3 covers 15 residues. CDR3 protein: CSVPKPDRLGYGYTF.

By frequency, this clonotype registers medium-sized. This rearrangement joins TRBV6-2 or TRBV6-3 to TRBJ2-2. This CDR3 has 15 residues. CDR1 MNHEY and CDR2 SVGEGT come from the germline V gene. The CDR3 reads CASSYSPDVTGELFF.

Judged by frequency, this clonotype is medium-sized (0.01 to 0.1%). The rearrangement joins TRBV6-4 to TRBJ2-1; TCRdb's assignment of TRBD1 cannot be checked, as there is no DNA. The CDR3 is made up of 15 amino acids. Germline CDR1 reads MRHNA; CDR2 reads SNTAGT. Here the CDR3 reads CASSTGTGYYNEQFF.

This clonotype is identified as medium-sized from frequency. V and J are TRBV5-5 and TRBJ2-7. Germline CDR1 and CDR2: SGHKS and YYEKEE (reference sequence). This CDR3 contains 12 residues. This CDR3 reads CASSLESYEQYF.

This clonotype is classed as medium-sized by frequency. V is TRBV15 and J is TRBJ1-6; there is no DNA to check the TCRdb D call of TRBD1. The V gene's germline CDR1 is LNHNV and CDR2 YYDKDF (reference sequence). This CDR3 spans 15 amino acids. CDR3 residues: CATSRGGARNSPLHF.

The rearrangement uses TRBV7-2 and TRBJ2-3. Germline CDR1 SGHTA, CDR2 FQGNSA. This CDR3 contains 13 residues. Here the CDR3 reads CASSLGSTDTQYF.

This clonotype ranks as medium-sized in terms of frequency. The chain uses TRBV19 and TRBJ2-2. There are 12 residues in the CDR3. Germline V gene sequence: CDR1 LNHDA, CDR2 SQIVND (reference sequence). The CDR3 loop is CASWGFTGELFF.

This clonotype ranks as medium-sized (0.01 to 0.1%) in terms of frequency. This chain joins TRBV30 and TRBJ1-3; TCRdb calls TRBD1, which cannot be checked without DNA. The germline V gene encodes CDR1 GTSNPN and CDR2 SVGIG (reference sequence). CDR3 length: 15 residues. The CDR3: CAWKRGRLPGNTIYF.

This clonotype is labeled medium-sized based on frequency. J is TRBJ1-2 and V is TRBV30. Germline-derived CDR1 and CDR2 are GTSNPN and SVGIG (reference sequence). The length of the CDR3 is 13 residues. CDR3 protein: CAWSVQGSYGYTF.

The chain couples TRBV27 to TRBJ1-1; absent DNA, TCRdb's TRBD1 call cannot be checked. This CDR3 region has 11 residues. CDR1 MNHEY and CDR2 SMNVEV come from the germline V gene (reference sequence). CDR3 protein: CASRQGAEAFF.

This clonotype is classed as medium-sized by frequency. V gene TRBV13 combines with J gene TRBJ2-7; without DNA, the TCRdb call of TRBD1 cannot be checked. Germline-derived CDR1 and CDR2 are PRHDT and FYEKMQ (reference sequence). This CDR3 is built from 17 residues. CDR3: CASSLARRTGGSYEQYF.

The chain joins TRBV27 to TRBJ2-1. Germline V gene sequence: CDR1 MNHEY, CDR2 SMNVEV (reference sequence). The length of the CDR3 is 13 residues. The chain's CDR3 is CACGQTSHNEQFF.

By frequency, this clonotype is large. V is TRBV6-5 and J is TRBJ2-1. This CDR3 has 13 amino acids. Looked up from germline, CDR1 is MNHEY and CDR2 is SVGAGI. The CDR3 region is CASRGSSYNEQFF.

This clonotype registers large (0.1 to 1%) by frequency. This chain uses TRBV6-5 with TRBJ2-3; TCRdb's D gene call, TRBD1, goes unchecked for lack of DNA. Looked up from germline, CDR1 is MNHEY and CDR2 is SVGAGI. The CDR3 length is 15 residues. CDR3 sequence: CASTHRAGGADTQYF.

Judged by frequency, this clonotype is medium-sized. The rearrangement uses TRBV19 and TRBJ2-7; TCRdb indicates TRBD2, and absent DNA this call remains unverified. The CDR3 has 13 residues. Looked up from germline, CDR1 is LNHDA and CDR2 is SQIVND (reference sequence). The CDR3 reads CASSVREGYEQYF.

In terms of frequency, this clonotype is medium-sized. This chain joins TRBV27 and TRBJ2-1; the D call from TCRdb, TRBD2, cannot be confirmed without DNA. CDR3 length: 14 amino acids. Germline assignment: CDR1 MNHEY and CDR2 SMNVEV (reference sequence). CDR3 residues: CASSLGEDYNEQFF.

This clonotype is called medium-sized based on its frequency. This sequence joins TRBV7-6 and TRBJ2-5; TCRdb selects TRBD2, and the lack of DNA leaves this call unchecked. The germline V gene has CDR1 SGHVS and CDR2 FNYEAQ. The CDR3 contains 16 residues. The CDR3 reads CASSPTVGGGQETQYF.